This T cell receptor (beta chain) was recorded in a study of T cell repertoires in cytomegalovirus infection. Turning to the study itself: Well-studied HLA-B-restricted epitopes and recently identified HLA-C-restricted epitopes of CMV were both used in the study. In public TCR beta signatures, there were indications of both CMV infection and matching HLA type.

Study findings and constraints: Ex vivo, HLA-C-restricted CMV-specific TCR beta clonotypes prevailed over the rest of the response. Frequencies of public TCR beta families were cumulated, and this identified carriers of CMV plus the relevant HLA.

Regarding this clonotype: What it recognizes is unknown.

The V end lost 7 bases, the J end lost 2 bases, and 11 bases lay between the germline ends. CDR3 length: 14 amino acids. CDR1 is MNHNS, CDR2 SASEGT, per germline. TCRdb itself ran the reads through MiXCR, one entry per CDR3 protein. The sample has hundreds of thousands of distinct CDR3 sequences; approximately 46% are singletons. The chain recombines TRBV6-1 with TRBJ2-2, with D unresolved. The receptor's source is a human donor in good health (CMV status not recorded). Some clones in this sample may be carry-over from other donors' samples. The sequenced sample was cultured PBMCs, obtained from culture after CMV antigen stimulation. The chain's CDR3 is CASTLSYNTGELFF. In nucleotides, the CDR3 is TGTGCCAGCACTTTAAGTTATAACACCGGGGAGCTGTTTTTT.